The subject of this entry is one T cell receptor (beta chain). What it binds is not known. Vbeta (60) and Jbeta (13) primers were used in the PCR. The authors' processing: Roughly 11 million shared chains were among approximately 87 million unique TCR beta chains counted in a later analysis. The data were produced by immunoSEQ multiplex PCR, yet TCRdb's version contains in-frame clones alone and is incomplete. The DNA was the basis for D and trimming; V, J and clone size are from that table. Of 210,000 or so clones listed, 70% to 90% are singletons. This sample is part of a study of cytomegalovirus exposure and HLA in healthy donors. Study-level background: A prior study identified approximately 120 million unique TCR beta sequences from about 180 million T cells. Study results and caveats: A later analysis linked a missense DCLRE1C variant to TCR beta V- and J-gene trimming. Donors were assumed by presence/absence analyses to have roughly uniform sequencing depth.

The CDR3 has 13 residues. V was trimmed by 7 bases and J by 5 bases, leaving 15 bases between them. Germline V gene data show CDR1 as SQVTM and CDR2 as ANQGSEA. The source is a girl aged 2 to 10 in good health and CMV-seronegative. Material for sequencing was PBMCs. The chain employs TRBV29-1 and TRBJ2-1; perhaps TRBD1 as D (5 bases). CDR3 residues: CSARAGSNNEQFF. Written as DNA, the CDR3 is TGCAGCGCCCGAGCAGGGTCGAACAATGAGCAGTTCTTC.